This TCR beta chain was captured by sequencing in a study of cytomegalovirus exposure and HLA in healthy donors. Overall study results and limits: Some segments of the V type, notably TRBV6-2 and TRBV6-3, were excluded as indistinguishable. There were 150 or so TCR beta chains listed as cytomegalovirus-associated.

Vbeta (60) and Jbeta (13) primers were used in the PCR. Measured with immunoSEQ multiplex PCR; TCRdb has only the in-frame clones, and not every one. The data hold some 150,000 clones, with approximately 79% observed a single time. Trimming removed 1 base from V and 4 bases from J, with 14 bases in between. CDR3 length: 15 amino acids. In germline, CDR1 is GTSNPN, CDR2 SVGIG (reference sequence). Details on this clone: The antigen is not known.

This chain links TRBV30 with TRBJ2-1; D perhaps matches TRBD2 (5 bases). This TCR derives from a man aged 60 to 75 in good health and CMV-seronegative. Sequencing input: PBMCs. The CDR3 protein is CAWSAGGRSYNEQFF. DNA of the CDR3: TGTGCCTGGAGTGCCGGAGGTAGATCGTACAATGAGCAGTTCTTC.